This T cell receptor beta chain was sequenced in a study of response to subunit inactivated influenza vaccine. The study's findings and limits: Each seasonal influenza vaccination recruits few new T cells, the authors suggested.

TCRdb analysed the RT-PCR reads with MiXCR anew, one entry per CDR3 protein. Found here are approximately 570,000 distinct CDR3 sequences, roughly 8.2% of them singletons; the top ten hold under 15%. Note on this clonotype: Its antigen remains unidentified.

Trimming stripped 0 bases from V and 5 bases from J, with 5 bases between. The CDR3 consists of 13 residues. Per the germline V gene, CDR1 is SGHTA and CDR2 is FQGNSA. The sequence came from a man aged 45-69 years who received an inactivated influenza vaccine. The sequences come from PBMCs from blood, collected around 2 years after vaccination. The J gene is TRBJ2-1, the V gene TRBV7-2; no reliable D call. The CDR3 coding sequence is TGTGCCAGCAGCTTAGCTTGGGACAATGAGCAGTTCTTC. Translation gives CASSLAWDNEQFF.